Listed below are T cell receptor beta chains from one sample, sequenced in a study of T cells in localized non-small cell lung cancer. Here immunoSEQ multiplex PCR was the method, and the copy in TCRdb shows in-frame clones only, minus some. This repertoire shows 30,000 to 50,000 clones, roughly 80% found once; its top ten account for 30% to 35%. This material consisted of PBMCs, taken before any cancer treatment. The receptor set was obtained from a woman aged 35-75 years with stage II squamous cell lung carcinoma. CDR3s include the opening cysteine and the closing phenylalanine or tryptophan. The order of the fields is J gene, D gene, V gene, clone size, CDR3 length, CDR3 DNA, CDR3 protein. A D gene is named only where the DNA matches it firmly. Not all rows give a size; the values are once, few, many and, for expanded clones, a class.

J gene: TRBJ1-2; D gene: TRBD1; V gene: TRBV28; clone size: NA; CDR3 length: 14; CDR3 DNA: TGTGCCAGCAGAACCGGGACAGAGGGCTATGGCTACACCTTC; CDR3 protein: CASRTGTEGYGYTF
J gene: TRBJ1-1; D gene: NA; V gene: TRBV5-6; clone size: NA; CDR3 length: 13; CDR3 DNA: TGTGCCAGCAGCTTGCCCGGAAAAAACGAAGCTTTCTTT; CDR3 protein: CASSLPGKNEAFF
J gene: TRBJ2-2; D gene: NA; V gene: TRBV27; clone size: NA; CDR3 length: 14; CDR3 DNA: TGTGCCAGCAGTTCGTTCCCGAACACCGGGGAGCTGTTTTTT; CDR3 protein: CASSSFPNTGELFF
J gene: TRBJ2-2; D gene: NA; V gene: TRBV11-2; clone size: NA; CDR3 length: 13; CDR3 DNA: TGTGCCAGCAGCTTAGATTACACCGGGGAGCTGTTTTTT; CDR3 protein: CASSLDYTGELFF
J gene: TRBJ1-1; D gene: NA; V gene: TRBV5-1; clone size: NA; CDR3 length: 13; CDR3 DNA: TGCGCCAGCAGCTTGACGCCTAACACTGAAGCTTTCTTT; CDR3 protein: CASSLTPNTEAFF
J gene: TRBJ2-7; D gene: TRBD1; V gene: TRBV19; clone size: once; CDR3 length: 14; CDR3 DNA: TGTGCCAGTAGCCCGGCGGGACAGGGTTACGAGCAGTACTTC; CDR3 protein: CASSPAGQGYEQYF
J gene: TRBJ1-1; D gene: TRBD1; V gene: TRBV6-5; clone size: NA; CDR3 length: 12; CDR3 DNA: TGTGCCAGCAGTTACTCGACAGGGGAGGCTTTCTTT; CDR3 protein: CASSYSTGEAFF
J gene: TRBJ1-5; D gene: TRBD1; V gene: TRBV6-5; clone size: NA; CDR3 length: 14; CDR3 DNA: TGTGCCAGCGACACAGGGGGGGGGCACCAGCCCCAGCATTTT; CDR3 protein: CASDTGGGHQPQHF
J gene: TRBJ1-2; D gene: NA; V gene: TRBV29-1; clone size: NA; CDR3 length: 12; CDR3 DNA: TGCAGCGTAGAAACAGGCTTCTATGGCTACACCTTC; CDR3 protein: CSVETGFYGYTF
J gene: TRBJ2-7; D gene: NA; V gene: TRBV7-2; clone size: NA; CDR3 length: 15; CDR3 DNA: TGTGCCAGCAGCCAGGCCTTGGGGGGAACCTACGAGCAGTACTTC; CDR3 protein: CASSQALGGTYEQYF
J gene: TRBJ1-2; D gene: TRBD1; V gene: TRBV13; clone size: NA; CDR3 length: 14; CDR3 DNA: TGTGCCAGCAGCTCGGCCGGGACAGGGACCGGCTACACCTTC; CDR3 protein: CASSSAGTGTGYTF
J gene: TRBJ1-5; D gene: NA; V gene: TRBV18; clone size: NA; CDR3 length: 15; CDR3 DNA: TGTGCCAGCTCACCACAGGTAGGGGACAATCAGCCCCAGCATTTT; CDR3 protein: CASSPQVGDNQPQHF
J gene: TRBJ2-3; D gene: NA; V gene: TRBV29-1; clone size: few; CDR3 length: 13; CDR3 DNA: TGCAGCGCCGTGACCACGGGAGCGTCTACGCAGTATTTT; CDR3 protein: CSAVTTGASTQYF
J gene: TRBJ2-7; D gene: TRBD2; V gene: TRBV28; clone size: NA; CDR3 length: 14; CDR3 DNA: TGTGCCAGCAGAGGTGTGGGGGAGGGCTACGAGCAGTACTTC; CDR3 protein: CASRGVGEGYEQYF
J gene: TRBJ1-3; D gene: NA; V gene: TRBV29-1; clone size: NA; CDR3 length: 11; CDR3 DNA: TGCAGCGTTGTCCGGGGAAACACTATATATTTT; CDR3 protein: CSVVRGNTIYF
J gene: TRBJ2-5; D gene: TRBD2; V gene: TRBV4-2; clone size: NA; CDR3 length: 15; CDR3 DNA: TGTGCCAGCAGCCAAGAGTGGGGGGGCCAAGAGACCCAGTACTTC; CDR3 protein: CASSQEWGGQETQYF
J gene: TRBJ1-2; D gene: TRBD1; V gene: TRBV5-5; clone size: NA; CDR3 length: 19; CDR3 DNA: TGTGCCAGCAGCCCCTACACCGGGACAGGTGGGGGCAGCGGCTATGGCTACACCTTC; CDR3 protein: CASSPYTGTGGGSGYGYTF
J gene: TRBJ1-5; D gene: NA; V gene: TRBV11-2; clone size: NA; CDR3 length: 13; CDR3 DNA: TGTGCCAGCAGCTTATTGCCGGACCAGCCCCAGCATTTT; CDR3 protein: CASSLLPDQPQHF
J gene: TRBJ2-1; D gene: TRBD2; V gene: TRBV4-1; clone size: NA; CDR3 length: 16; CDR3 DNA: TGCGCCAGCAGCCAAGTAGATCTAGCGGGGAGAAATGAGCAGTTCTTC; CDR3 protein: CASSQVDLAGRNEQFF
J gene: TRBJ2-1; D gene: NA; V gene: TRBV10-1; clone size: NA; CDR3 length: 14; CDR3 DNA: TGCGCCAGCTCTCCCGGGACGGATTACAATGAGCAGTTCTTC; CDR3 protein: CASSPGTDYNEQFF
J gene: TRBJ2-1; D gene: NA; V gene: TRBV7-2; clone size: NA; CDR3 length: 14; CDR3 DNA: TGTGCCAGCAGCCCCGGTAGCAGCTACAATGAGCAGTTCTTC; CDR3 protein: CASSPGSSYNEQFF
J gene: TRBJ1-3; D gene: NA; V gene: TRBV5-1; clone size: NA; CDR3 length: 14; CDR3 DNA: TGCGCCAGCAGCTCGGACGTCGGAGGAAACACCATATATTTT; CDR3 protein: CASSSDVGGNTIYF
J gene: TRBJ2-1; D gene: NA; V gene: TRBV5-1; clone size: NA; CDR3 length: 14; CDR3 DNA: TGCGCCAGCAGCTTGTATTCGTCGAGCAATGAGCAGTTCTTC; CDR3 protein: CASSLYSSSNEQFF
J gene: TRBJ2-7; D gene: NA; V gene: TRBV5-4; clone size: NA; CDR3 length: 16; CDR3 DNA: TGTGCCAGCAGCTCCCCGGGCTTCGCTGGCTCCTACGAGCAGTACTTC; CDR3 protein: CASSSPGFAGSYEQYF
J gene: TRBJ1-4; D gene: NA; V gene: TRBV7-2; clone size: NA; CDR3 length: 15; CDR3 DNA: TGTGCCAGCAGCTTAGCGGGGTCTGGGGCAGAAAAACTGTTTTTT; CDR3 protein: CASSLAGSGAEKLFF
J gene: TRBJ1-5; D gene: NA; V gene: TRBV5-6; clone size: once; CDR3 length: 13; CDR3 DNA: TGTGCCAGCAGCACGGGCGTGAAGGGGCCCCAGCATTTT; CDR3 protein: CASSTGVKGPQHF
J gene: TRBJ1-5; D gene: NA; V gene: TRBV25-1; clone size: NA; CDR3 length: 14; CDR3 DNA: TGTGCCAGCAGTGATAACAGGGAAAATCAGCCCCAGCATTTT; CDR3 protein: CASSDNRENQPQHF
J gene: TRBJ1-1; D gene: NA; V gene: TRBV11-1; clone size: NA; CDR3 length: 14; CDR3 DNA: TGTGCCAGCAGCTTATCAGGGGAGGGCACTGAAGCTTTCTTT; CDR3 protein: CASSLSGEGTEAFF
J gene: TRBJ1-1; D gene: NA; V gene: TRBV7-2; clone size: NA; CDR3 length: 13; CDR3 DNA: TGTGCCAGCAGCTTAGGCCGGCGGCGTGAAGCTTTCTTT; CDR3 protein: CASSLGRRREAFF
J gene: TRBJ2-1; D gene: TRBD1; V gene: TRBV7-2; clone size: few; CDR3 length: 16; CDR3 DNA: TGTGCCAGCAGCCCCGGACAGGGGTACTCCTACAATGAGCAGTTCTTC; CDR3 protein: CASSPGQGYSYNEQFF